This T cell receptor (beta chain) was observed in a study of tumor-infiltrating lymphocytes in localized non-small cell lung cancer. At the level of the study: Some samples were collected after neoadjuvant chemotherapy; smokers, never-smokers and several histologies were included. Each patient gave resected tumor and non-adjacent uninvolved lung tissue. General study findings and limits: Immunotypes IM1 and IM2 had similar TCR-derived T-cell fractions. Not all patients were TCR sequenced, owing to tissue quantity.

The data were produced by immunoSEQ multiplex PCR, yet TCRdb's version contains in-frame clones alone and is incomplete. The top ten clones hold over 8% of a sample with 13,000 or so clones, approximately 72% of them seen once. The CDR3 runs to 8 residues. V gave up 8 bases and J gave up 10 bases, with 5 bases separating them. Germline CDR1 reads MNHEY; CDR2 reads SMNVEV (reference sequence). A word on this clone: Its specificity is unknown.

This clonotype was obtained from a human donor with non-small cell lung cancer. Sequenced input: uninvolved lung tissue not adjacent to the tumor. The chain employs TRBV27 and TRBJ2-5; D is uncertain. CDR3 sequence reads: CASSYQYF. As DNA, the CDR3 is TGTGCCAGCTCTTACCAGTACTTC.